The 2 T cell receptor beta chains presented below share a single source sample, sequenced in a study of blood T cells in healthy people across ages. A second PCR of about 6 to 11 cycles used a sample-barcoded 5' primer and a J-beta primer mix. TCRdb fed the 5' RACE reads into MiXCR, producing one record per CDR3 protein. Here the sample spans 1.4 million to 1.5 million distinct CDR3 sequences, about 43% being singletons. The sample was blood. Source of these receptors: a woman aged 18-29 years in good health.

The CDR3 sequence: CASTVAGGEQFF. In DNA, the CDR3 is TGTGCCAGCACCGTAGCGGGAGGAGAGCAGTTCTTC. The chain uses TRBV7-9 and TRBJ2-1; 10 positions agree with TRBD2. The CDR3 is 12 residues long. V shed 7 bases, J shed 10 bases, and the junction held 4 bases outside the gene matches. Germline CDR1 is SEHNR and CDR2 is FQNEAQ (reference sequence).

This clonotype came up a few times. The V call is TRBV7-2, the J call TRBJ2-6; D might be TRBD2 (5 bases). Per germline, CDR1 SGHTA and CDR2 FQGNSA. V lost 0 bases and J 4 bases, leaving 10 bases between the germline ends. This CDR3 is 16 amino acids long. The CDR3 is CASSLASGVGANVLTF. For the CDR3, the DNA is TGTGCCAGCAGCTTAGCATCCGGGGTGGGGGCCAACGTCCTGACTTTC.